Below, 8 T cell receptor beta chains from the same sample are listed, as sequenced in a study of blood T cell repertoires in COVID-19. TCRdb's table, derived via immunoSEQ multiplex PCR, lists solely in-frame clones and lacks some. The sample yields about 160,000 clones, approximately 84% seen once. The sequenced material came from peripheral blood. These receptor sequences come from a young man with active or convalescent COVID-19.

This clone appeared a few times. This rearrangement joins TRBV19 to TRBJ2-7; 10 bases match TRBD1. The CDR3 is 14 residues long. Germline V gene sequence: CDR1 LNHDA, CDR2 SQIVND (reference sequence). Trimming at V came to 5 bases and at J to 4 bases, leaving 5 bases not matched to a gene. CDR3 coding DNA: TGTGCCAGTAGTCGGACAGGGGGTCTGTACGAGCAGTACTTC. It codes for CASSRTGGLYEQYF.

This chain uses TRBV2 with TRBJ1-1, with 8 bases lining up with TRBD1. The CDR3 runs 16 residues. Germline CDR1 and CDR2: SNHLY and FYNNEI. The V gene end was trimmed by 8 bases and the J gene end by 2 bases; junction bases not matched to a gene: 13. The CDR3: CASLGRGQAINTEAFF. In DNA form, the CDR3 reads TGTGCCAGCCTTGGCAGGGGACAGGCCATAAACACTGAAGCTTTCTTT.

CDR3 in amino acids: CASTSGGTSYNEQFF. CDR3 sequence (DNA): TGTGCCAGTACTAGCGGGGGGACCTCCTACAATGAGCAGTTCTTC. This sequence joins TRBV3-1 (or the pseudogene TRBV3-2) and TRBJ2-1; 12 bases agree with TRBD2. Germline values: CDR1 LGHDT, CDR2 YNNKEL (reference sequence). This CDR3 has 15 residues. After removal of 9 bases from V and 0 bases from J, the junction contained 3 bases not matched to a gene.

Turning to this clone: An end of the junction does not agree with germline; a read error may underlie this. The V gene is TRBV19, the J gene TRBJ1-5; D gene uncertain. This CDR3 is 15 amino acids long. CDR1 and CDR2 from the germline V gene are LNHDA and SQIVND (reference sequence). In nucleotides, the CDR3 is TGTTCCAGTAGCCCGACTGGAAATAGCAATCAGCCCCAGCATTTT. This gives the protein CSSSPTGNSNQPQHF.

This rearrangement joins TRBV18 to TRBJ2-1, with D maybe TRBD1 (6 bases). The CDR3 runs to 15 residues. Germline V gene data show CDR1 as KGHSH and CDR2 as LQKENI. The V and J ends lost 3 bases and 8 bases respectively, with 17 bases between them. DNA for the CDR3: TGTGCCAGCTCACCGACAGGCCAATCTTGGGATGAGCAGTTCTTC. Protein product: CASSPTGQSWDEQFF.

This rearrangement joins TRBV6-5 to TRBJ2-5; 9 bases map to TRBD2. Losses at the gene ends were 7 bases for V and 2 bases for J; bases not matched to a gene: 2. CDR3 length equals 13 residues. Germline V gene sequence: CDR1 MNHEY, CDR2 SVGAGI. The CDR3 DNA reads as TGTGCCAGCACGGCGGGGGGGCAAGAGACCCAGTACTTC. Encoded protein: CASTAGGQETQYF.

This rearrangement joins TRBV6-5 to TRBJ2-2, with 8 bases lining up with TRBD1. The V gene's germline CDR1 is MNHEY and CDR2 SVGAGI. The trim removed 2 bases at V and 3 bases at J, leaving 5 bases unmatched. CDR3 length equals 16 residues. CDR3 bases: TGTGCCAGCAGTTACGACAGGGGACTTTACACCGGGGAGCTGTTTTTT. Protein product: CASSYDRGLYTGELFF.

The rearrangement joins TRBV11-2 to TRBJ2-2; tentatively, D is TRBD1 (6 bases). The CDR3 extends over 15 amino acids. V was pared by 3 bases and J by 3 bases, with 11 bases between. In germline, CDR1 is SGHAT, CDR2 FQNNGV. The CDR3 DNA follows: TGTGCCAGCAGCTTTTCAGGGGCCCACACCGGGGAGCTGTTTTTT. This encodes CASSFSGAHTGELFF.